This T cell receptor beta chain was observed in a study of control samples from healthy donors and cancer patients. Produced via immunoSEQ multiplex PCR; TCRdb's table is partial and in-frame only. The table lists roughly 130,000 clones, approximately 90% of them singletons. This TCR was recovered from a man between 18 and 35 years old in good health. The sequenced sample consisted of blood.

CDR3 region: CSAYTWDEQFF. The CDR3 DNA is TGCAGTGCTTATACGTGGGATGAGCAGTTCTTC. The chain has TRBV20-1 and TRBJ2-1; no clear D. V was shortened by 5 bases and J by 8 bases, with 10 bases between the two germline ends. This CDR3 spans 11 amino acids. Germline V gene data show CDR1 as DFQATT and CDR2 as SNEGSKA (reference sequence).